Listed here are 31 T cell receptor beta chains from one sample, sequenced in a study of technical replicates of blood from four donors (dated by TCRdb to between 2016 and 2019). Libraries were constructed by the immunoSEQ multiplex PCR assay. In TCRdb, the immuneACCESS table is reduced to in-frame sequences with V and J assigned. These tables do not hold every clone; where another copy was compared, an unresolved V gene accounts for under half, and the others remain unexplained. The sample yields over 9,000 clones; roughly 91% were counted once. The ten largest clones capture 9.5% of the sample. The sequenced material came from PBMCs. These receptor sequences come from a human donor in good health.

The rearrangement uses TRBV6-1 and TRBJ2-1; 13 nucleotides line up with TRBD2. CDR3 length equals 15 residues. The germline CDR1 and CDR2 sequences are MNHNS and SASEGT. Unmatched junction bases numbered 4, after V lost 4 bases and J lost 7 bases. CDR3 nucleotides: TGTGCCAGCAGTGCCGGGACTAGCGGGAATAATGAGCAGTTCTTC. It yields the protein CASSAGTSGNNEQFF.

The genes are TRBV6-1 and TRBJ1-5; D remains ambiguous. There are 13 residues in the CDR3. V was cut by 3 bases and J by 9 bases, with 12 bases left in between. Germline V gene data show CDR1 as MNHNS and CDR2 as SASEGT. The CDR3, as DNA: TGTGCCAGCAGTGAGCGCGTCCTTGGGCCCCAGCATTTT. This encodes CASSERVLGPQHF.

This chain links TRBV28 with TRBJ2-6; 8 bases are shared with TRBD1. CDR3 length equals 16 residues. The germline gives CDR1 MDHEN, CDR2 SYDVKM. J gave up 1 base and V 7 bases, and 6 bases lay outside the gene matches. The CDR3 spells CASTGTGRSGANVLTF. The CDR3 DNA is TGTGCCAGCACCGGGACAGGTAGGTCTGGGGCCAACGTCCTGACTTTC. Supplemented by reference TRBV28 and TRBJ2-6, the full variable domain reads DVKVTQSSRYLVKRTGEKVFLECVQDMDHENMFWYRQDPGLGLRLIYFSYDVKMKEKGDIPEGYSVSREKKERFSLILESASTNQTSMYLCASTGTGRSGANVLTFGAGSRLTVL.

The chain carries TRBV30 and TRBJ1-3; a weak D match, TRBD1 (6 bases). The V gene's germline CDR1 is GTSNPN and CDR2 SVGIG (reference sequence). This CDR3 spans 12 amino acids. Trimming pared 1 base from V and 9 bases from J, leaving 10 bases between. The CDR3 protein is CAWSDMTGTIYF. The CDR3 region has the DNA TGTGCCTGGAGTGATATGACAGGCACCATATATTTT.

This chain connects TRBV5-6 to TRBJ2-3, with TRBD1 identical over 10 bases. Looked up from germline, CDR1 is SGHDT and CDR2 is YYEEEE. This CDR3 spans 12 amino acids. Trimming cost V 4 bases and J 14 bases; bases outside gene matches: 7. CDR3 protein: CASSPGQGLGYF. CDR3 nucleotides: TGTGCCAGCAGCCCGGGACAGGGGTTGGGGTATTTT.

In nucleotides, the CDR3 is TGTGCCAGCAGTTCACCGACAGGCGAGGGCACTGAAGCTTTCTTT. Amino acids: CASSSPTGEGTEAFF. This chain connects TRBV6-5 to TRBJ1-1, with a possible D match to TRBD1 (6 bases). Trimming cost V 4 bases and J 4 bases, with 16 bases left between them. Germline loops: CDR1 MNHEY, CDR2 SVGAGI. CDR3 length: 15 amino acids.

J is TRBJ1-1 and V is TRBV5-1; 8 bases are a match to TRBD1. CDR1 is SGHRS and CDR2 is YFSETQ in the germline V gene. The J segment lost 2 bases and the V segment lost 5 bases, leaving 5 bases of the junction unmatched. CDR3 length: 14 amino acids. The CDR3 reads CASRFGQGNTEAFF. The CDR3 region has the DNA TGCGCCAGCAGATTCGGACAGGGCAACACTGAAGCTTTCTTT.

The CDR3 DNA reads TGTGCCAGCAGTGGACAGGGGGGAGAGACCCAGTACTTC. It specifies CASSGQGGETQYF. This chain uses TRBV6-1 with TRBJ2-5; TRBD1 agrees at 9 bases. V dropped 4 bases and J dropped 4; count of bases not matched to a gene: 1. Germline assignment: CDR1 MNHNS and CDR2 SASEGT. CDR3 length: 13 amino acids.

V is TRBV5-4 and J is TRBJ2-6, with TRBD1 matching 10 bases. Unmatched junction bases numbered 5, after V lost 1 base and J lost 7 bases. This CDR3 comprises 16 residues. The germline V gene has CDR1 SGHNT and CDR2 YYREEE (reference sequence). The chain's CDR3 is CASSLPGTGAANVLTF. The CDR3 DNA reads TGTGCCAGCAGCTTGCCGGGGACAGGGGCCGCCAACGTCCTGACTTTC.

This clone was counted once. The chain employs TRBV10-3 and TRBJ2-1; no reliable D call. This CDR3 comprises 14 residues. The germline gives CDR1 ENHRY, CDR2 SYGVKD. Between the trimmed V and J ends, which lost 10 bases and 3 bases, there was a span of 16 bases. CDR3 DNA: TGTGCCACCCAGTATTCTCTCGACTACAATGAGCAGTTCTTC. Amino acids: CATQYSLDYNEQFF.

The chain joins TRBV27 to TRBJ2-7; maybe TRBD1 (5 bases). The CDR3 totals 13 residues. Trimming took off 2 bases at V and 3 bases at J, with 8 bases between the two ends. Germline V CDR1 and CDR2: MNHEY, SMNVEV (reference sequence). CDR3 coding DNA: TGTGCCAGCAGTTTAGCTCAGGGCTACGAGCAGTACTTC. It specifies CASSLAQGYEQYF.

The CDR3 reads CAWGTGEKLFF. CDR3 nucleotides: TGTGCCTGGGGGACAGGGGAAAAACTGTTTTTT. The chain couples TRBV30 to TRBJ1-4; 9 nucleotides match TRBD1. Germline CDR1 reads GTSNPN; CDR2 reads SVGIG (reference sequence). The V and J ends lost 5 bases and 8 bases, in that order; junction bases with no gene match: 0. The CDR3 runs 11 residues.

The chain links TRBV7-9 to TRBJ1-1; 7 nucleotides line up with TRBD1. The CDR3 sequence is 13 residues long. V was clipped by 5 bases and J by 5 bases; unmatched bases: 5. CDR1 is SEHNR, CDR2 FQNEAQ, per germline (reference sequence). The CDR3 loop is CASSLDRDTEAFF. The CDR3 DNA sequence: TGTGCCAGCAGCCTCGACAGGGATACTGAAGCTTTCTTT.

This sequence joins TRBV15 and TRBJ2-7, with 7 positions matching TRBD1. CDR1 and CDR2 (germline): LNHNV, YYDKDF (reference sequence). The CDR3 totals 15 residues. The ends lost 4 bases at V and 2 bases at J; junction bases unmatched: 8. The CDR3 protein is CATSNRGGGPYEQYF. CDR3 nucleotides: TGTGCCACCAGCAACAGAGGGGGCGGACCCTACGAGCAGTACTTC. Together with reference TRBV15 and TRBJ2-7, the CDR3 gives the full variable domain: DAMVIQNPRYQVTQFGKPVTLSCSQTLNHNVMYWYQQKSSQAPKLLFHYYDKDFNNEADTPDNFQSRRPNTSFCFLDIRSPGLGDTAMYLCATSNRGGGPYEQYFGPGTRLTVT.

The chain has TRBV28 and TRBJ1-5, with D tentatively TRBD1 (5 bases). The V gene's germline CDR1 is MDHEN and CDR2 SYDVKM. V shed 6 bases and J shed 0 bases, with 15 bases lying between them. This CDR3 comprises 16 residues. For the CDR3, the DNA is TGTGCCAGCAGCGCCGGGGGGAGGGATAGCAATCAGCCCCAGCATTTT. It translates to CASSAGGRDSNQPQHF.

The rearrangement joins TRBV25-1 to TRBJ2-1; D possibly corresponds to TRBD2 (6 bases). V was pared by 2 bases and J by 2 bases, with 13 bases between. CDR1 and CDR2 (germline): MGHDK, SYGVNS. There are 16 residues in the CDR3. The CDR3 sequence is CASSEVGGTPYNEQFF. The CDR3 DNA follows: TGTGCCAGCAGTGAAGTGGGCGGGACCCCCTACAATGAGCAGTTCTTC. Filled out from reference TRBV25-1 and TRBJ2-1, the complete variable domain reads EADIYQTPRYLVIGTGKKITLECSQTMGHDKMYWYQQDPGMELHLIHYSYGVNSTEKGDLSSESTVSRIRTEHFPLTLESARPSHTSQYLCASSEVGGTPYNEQFFGPGTRLTVL.

The chain carries TRBV7-2 and TRBJ2-1, with a tentative D call TRBD2 (6 bases). The CDR3 runs 16 residues. The germline V gene encodes CDR1 SGHTA and CDR2 FQGNSA. Trimming took 2 bases from V and 9 from J, leaving 20 bases between them. CDR3 sequence reads: CASSLRSGDLVAEQFF. DNA for the CDR3: TGTGCCAGCAGCTTACGGTCGGGGGATTTGGTGGCTGAGCAGTTCTTC.

CDR3: CASSLQGAGPTDTQYF. The CDR3 bases are TGTGCCAGCAGTTTGCAGGGAGCGGGACCAACAGATACGCAGTATTTT. The rearrangement links TRBV6-5 to TRBJ2-3, with TRBD2 matching over 7 bases. CDR1 is MNHEY and CDR2 is SVGAGI in the germline V gene. The CDR3 has 16 residues. V was clipped by 4 bases and J by 3 bases; unmatched bases: 10.

This chain uses TRBV6-5 with TRBJ1-1; 9 positions agree with TRBD1. V shed 5 bases and J 4 bases; nucleotides not matched to a gene: 2. Germline loops: CDR1 MNHEY, CDR2 SVGAGI. The CDR3 is 13 amino acids. The CDR3 sequence is CASSRQGGTEAFF. CDR3 DNA sequence: TGTGCCAGCAGTAGACAGGGGGGCACTGAAGCTTTCTTT.

V usage is TRBV10-3 and J usage is TRBJ2-3; a possible D gene is TRBD1 (6 bases). The CDR3 has 18 amino acids. Germline lookup yields CDR1 ENHRY and CDR2 SYGVKD. Trimming stripped 2 bases from V and 5 bases from J, with 23 bases between. CDR3: CAISEARVGHFWGDTQYF. As DNA, the CDR3 is TGTGCCATCAGTGAGGCCCGGGTGGGACATTTTTGGGGAGATACGCAGTATTTT.

The chain combines TRBV2 with TRBJ1-4, with D tentatively TRBD1 (6 bases). The V gene lost 5 bases and the J gene lost 4 bases, with 11 bases spanning the gap. This CDR3 region has 14 residues. Germline V gives CDR1 SNHLY, CDR2 FYNNEI. CDR3 protein: CASSKTGFNEKLFF. Here the CDR3 DNA reads TGTGCCAGCAGTAAGACAGGTTTTAATGAAAAACTGTTTTTT.

This CDR3 reads CALGQYGYTF. CDR3 DNA: TGTGCCTTAGGACAGTATGGCTACACCTTC. This chain uses TRBV30 with TRBJ1-2; D might be TRBD1 (6 bases). V lost 7 bases, J lost 5 bases, and 8 bases lay in between. Germline V CDR1 and CDR2: GTSNPN, SVGIG (reference sequence). This CDR3 is built from 10 residues.

V and J are TRBV27 and TRBJ1-2, with 8 bases fitting TRBD1. The V gene end was trimmed by 5 bases and the J gene end by 7 bases; junction bases not matched to a gene: 15. The length of the CDR3 is 16 residues. The germline V gene encodes CDR1 MNHEY and CDR2 SMNVEV (reference sequence). This CDR3 is CASSALGDRLAGGYTF. In nucleotides, the CDR3 is TGTGCCAGCAGTGCACTCGGGGACAGGTTGGCGGGTGGCTACACCTTC.

The gene calls are TRBV6-5 and TRBJ2-7, with D maybe TRBD1 (6 bases). V gave up 2 bases and J gave up 3 bases, with 14 bases separating them. Germline V CDR1 and CDR2: MNHEY, SVGAGI. The CDR3 consists of 15 residues. CDR3 coding DNA: TGTGCCAGCAGTTACACGGTTGGACAGTTCTACGAGCAGTACTTC. It is translated as CASSYTVGQFYEQYF.

This clone was observed once. The rearrangement joins TRBV30 to TRBJ1-4; D is perhaps TRBD1 (6 bases). CDR3 length: 18 amino acids. Trimming removed 1 base at V and 7 bases at J, with 25 bases between. Germline CDR1 reads GTSNPN; CDR2 reads SVGIG (reference sequence). The CDR3 region is CAWSGVGDILLPVEKLFF. CDR3 nucleotides: TGTGCCTGGAGTGGTGTGGGGGACATCCTCTTACCCGTTGAAAAACTGTTTTTT.

This chain connects TRBV5-4 to TRBJ1-2; D is ambiguous. This CDR3 has 15 residues. Trimming cost V 0 bases and J 2 bases, with 11 bases left between them. CDR1 and CDR2 (germline): SGHNT, YYREEE (reference sequence). The CDR3 DNA reads TGTGCCAGCAGCTTGGAGCCCTCGGTGAACTATGGCTACACCTTC. Translating it yields CASSLEPSVNYGYTF.

The chain combines TRBV11-2 with TRBJ2-5, with 7 bases matching TRBD1. Per the germline V gene, CDR1 is SGHAT and CDR2 is FQNNGV. After removal of 5 bases from V and 5 bases from J, the junction contained 5 bases not matched to a gene. The CDR3 covers 13 residues. As DNA, the CDR3 is TGTGCCAGCAGCCCAGGGACAGTGGAGACCCAGTACTTC. This encodes CASSPGTVETQYF. The full variable domain, with the rest looked up from reference TRBV11-2 and TRBJ2-5, is EAGVAQSPRYKIIEKRQSVAFWCNPISGHATLYWYQQILGQGPKLLIQFQNNGVVDDSQLPKDRFSAERLKGVDSTLKIQPAKLEDSAVYLCASSPGTVETQYFGPGTRLLVL.

J is TRBJ2-3 and V is TRBV25-1, with D uncertain. Germline CDR1 is MGHDK and CDR2 is SYGVNS. This CDR3 spans 17 amino acids. V was cut by 2 bases and J by 6 bases, with 21 bases left in between. The CDR3 here is CASSEKTPTGVPDTQYF. DNA for the CDR3: TGTGCCAGCAGTGAAAAAACCCCCACCGGAGTACCGGATACGCAGTATTTT.

The rearrangement joins TRBV7-2 to TRBJ1-5; TRBD1 is a possible D gene (5 bases). This CDR3 is 15 amino acids long. Deletions cut 2 bases from V and 5 bases from J, with 13 bases between. Germline V gene lookup returns CDR1 SGHTA and CDR2 FQGNSA. For the CDR3, the DNA is TGTGCCAGCAGCTTATTGGGGGGAGGTGATCAGCCCCAGCATTTT. Translated, it gives CASSLLGGGDQPQHF.

V gene TRBV5-4 combines with J gene TRBJ2-2, with TRBD2 identical over 10 bases. CDR3 size: 19 residues. J lost 0 bases, V lost 4 bases, and 12 bases had no gene match. Germline CDR1 and CDR2: SGHNT and YYREEE (reference sequence). CDR3 loop: CASSVGIAGGTPNTGELFF. The CDR3 region has the DNA TGTGCCAGCAGCGTAGGAATAGCGGGAGGAACGCCGAACACCGGGGAGCTGTTTTTT.

The CDR3 sequence is CASTEGVGLAGGPFPEETQYF. CDR3 DNA: TGCGCCAGCACCGAGGGTGTAGGACTAGCGGGAGGGCCTTTCCCCGAAGAGACCCAGTACTTC. V and J are TRBV5-1 and TRBJ2-5; 15 nucleotides align to TRBD2. With V trimmed by 6 bases and J by 3 bases, 21 bases remained unmatched. The CDR3 is 21 residues long. Germline V gene data show CDR1 as SGHRS and CDR2 as YFSETQ.